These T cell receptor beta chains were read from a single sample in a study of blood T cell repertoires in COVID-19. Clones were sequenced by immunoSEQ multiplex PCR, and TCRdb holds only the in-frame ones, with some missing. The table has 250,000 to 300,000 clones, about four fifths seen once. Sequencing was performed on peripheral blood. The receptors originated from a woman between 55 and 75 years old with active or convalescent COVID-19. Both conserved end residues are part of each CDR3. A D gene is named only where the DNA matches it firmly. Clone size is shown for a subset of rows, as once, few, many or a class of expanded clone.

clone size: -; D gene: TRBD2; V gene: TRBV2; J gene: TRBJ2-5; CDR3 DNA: TGTGCCAACGTACAGCCTGGGAGCGGGGTTCGAGAGACCCAGTACTTC; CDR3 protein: CANVQPGSGVRETQYF
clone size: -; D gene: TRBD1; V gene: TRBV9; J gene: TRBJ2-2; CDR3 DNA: TGTGCCAGCAGCGCCCGAACAGGGGGAAACACCGGGGAGCTGTTTTTT; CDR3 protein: CASSARTGGNTGELFF
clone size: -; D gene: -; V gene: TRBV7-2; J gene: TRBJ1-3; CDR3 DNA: TGTGCCAGCAGCTTATCACAGGGTCCCTCTGGAAACACCATATATTTT; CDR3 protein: CASSLSQGPSGNTIYF
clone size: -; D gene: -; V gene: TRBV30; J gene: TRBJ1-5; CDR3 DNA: TGTGCCTGGAGTCCCTTCCCGGGTCAGCCCCAGCATTTT; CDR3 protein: CAWSPFPGQPQHF
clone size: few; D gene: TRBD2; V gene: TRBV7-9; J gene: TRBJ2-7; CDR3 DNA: TGTGCCAGCACCATGGGGGGGGGCTCCTACGAGCAGTACTTC; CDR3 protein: CASTMGGGSYEQYF
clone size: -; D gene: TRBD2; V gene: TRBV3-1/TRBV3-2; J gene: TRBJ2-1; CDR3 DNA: TGTGCCAGCAGCCAATTTAGCGGGGGCCAATACAATGAGCAGTTCTTC; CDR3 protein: CASSQFSGGQYNEQFF
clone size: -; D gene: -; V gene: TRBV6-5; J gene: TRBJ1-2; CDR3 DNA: TGTGCCAGCTGGGGGGTCAACTATGGCTACACCTTC; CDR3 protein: CASWGVNYGYTF
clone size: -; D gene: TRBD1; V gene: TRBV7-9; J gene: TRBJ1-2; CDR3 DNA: TGTGCCAGCAGCTTAGGCCAGGGGGGTAACTATGGCTACACCTTC; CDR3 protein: CASSLGQGGNYGYTF
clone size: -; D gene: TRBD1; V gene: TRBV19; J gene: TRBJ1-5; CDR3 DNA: TGTGCCAGTACCTCCCCGGCAGGGGGTAGCAATCAGCCCCAGCATTTT; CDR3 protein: CASTSPAGGSNQPQHF
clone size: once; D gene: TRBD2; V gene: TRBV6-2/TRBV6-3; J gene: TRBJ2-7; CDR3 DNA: TGTGCCAGCAGTCCCATCGGAGCGGGGGGTTCCTACGAGCAGTACTTC; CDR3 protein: CASSPIGAGGSYEQYF
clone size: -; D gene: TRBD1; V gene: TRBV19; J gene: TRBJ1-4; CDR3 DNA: TGTGCCAGTAGACGACAGGGGGATGGTGAAAAACTGTTTTTT; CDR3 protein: CASRRQGDGEKLFF
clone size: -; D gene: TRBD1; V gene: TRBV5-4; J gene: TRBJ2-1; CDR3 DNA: TGTGCCAGCAGCTGGACAGGGGGTGCCTACAATGAGCAGTTCTTC; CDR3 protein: CASSWTGGAYNEQFF
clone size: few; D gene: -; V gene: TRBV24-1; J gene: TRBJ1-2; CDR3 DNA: TGTGCCACTTCCGGCGGGGATGTTAACTATGGCTACACCTTC; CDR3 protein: CATSGGDVNYGYTF
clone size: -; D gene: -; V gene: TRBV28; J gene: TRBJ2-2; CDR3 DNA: TGTGCCAGCAGTGAATTCAGGGGGAACACCGGGGAGCTGTTTTTT; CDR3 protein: CASSEFRGNTGELFF
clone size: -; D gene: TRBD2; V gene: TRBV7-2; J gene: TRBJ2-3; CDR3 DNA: TGTGCCAGCAGCTTCAACCTACAGGGACTAGGCACAGATACGCAGTATTTT; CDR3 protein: CASSFNLQGLGTDTQYF
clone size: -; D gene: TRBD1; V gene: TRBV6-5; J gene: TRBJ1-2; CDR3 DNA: TGTGCCAGCAGTTACGCCCAGGGGGGTGGGAATGGCTACACCTTC; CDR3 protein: CASSYAQGGGNGYTF
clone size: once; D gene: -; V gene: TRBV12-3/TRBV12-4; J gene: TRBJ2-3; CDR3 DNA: TGTGCCAGCAGGTCACTCCACACAGATACGCAGTATTTT; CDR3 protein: CASRSLHTDTQYF
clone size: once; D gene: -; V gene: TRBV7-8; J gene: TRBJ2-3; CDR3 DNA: TGTGCCAGTAGGTTACAGGCCGGGGAAGGGTATACGCAGTATTTT; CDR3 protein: CASRLQAGEGYTQYF
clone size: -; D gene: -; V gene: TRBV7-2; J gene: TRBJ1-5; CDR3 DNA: TGTGCCAGCAGCTTAGCCCTGAGCAATCAGCCCCAGCATTTT; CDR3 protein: CASSLALSNQPQHF
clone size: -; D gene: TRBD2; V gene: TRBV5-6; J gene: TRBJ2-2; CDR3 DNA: TGTGCCAGCAGCGCGGGACTAGCGGGGCTCCTGACCGGGGAGCTGTTTTTT; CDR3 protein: CASSAGLAGLLTGELFF
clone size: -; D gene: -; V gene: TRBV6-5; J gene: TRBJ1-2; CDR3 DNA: TGTGCCAGCAGTAGGGCGGGCGGCGGATACTATGGCTACACCTTC; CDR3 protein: CASSRAGGGYYGYTF
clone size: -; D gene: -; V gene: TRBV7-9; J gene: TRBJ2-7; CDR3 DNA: TGTGCCAGCACCTCCCGCCGGGGCTACGAGCAGTACTTC; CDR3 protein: CASTSRRGYEQYF
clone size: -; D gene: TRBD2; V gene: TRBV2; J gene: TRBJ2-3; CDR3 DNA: TGTGCCAGCAGTTATCTTAGGGCTAGCGGGGGGCCGGCAGATACGCAGTATTTT; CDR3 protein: CASSYLRASGGPADTQYF
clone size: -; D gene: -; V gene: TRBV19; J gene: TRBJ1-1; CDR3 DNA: TGTGCCTCGGGAACAGCCCGATACCCCACTGAAGCTTTCTTT; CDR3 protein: CASGTARYPTEAFF
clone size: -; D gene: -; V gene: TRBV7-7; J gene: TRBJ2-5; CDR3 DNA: TGTGCCAGCAGCCTTAGGGGGTCTCAAGAGACCCAGTACTTC; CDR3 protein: CASSLRGSQETQYF
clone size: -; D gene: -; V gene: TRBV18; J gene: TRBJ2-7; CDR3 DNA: TGTGCCAGCTCCGCCTTTTTCCCATCTGACAGTGTGTCGGGCTCCTACGAGCAGTACTTC; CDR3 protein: CASSAFFPSDSVSGSYEQYF
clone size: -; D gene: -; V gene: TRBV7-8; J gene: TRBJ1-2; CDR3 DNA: TGTGCCAGCAGCTTAGGGGCAGATATAGCTAACTATGGCTACACCTTC; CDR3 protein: CASSLGADIANYGYTF
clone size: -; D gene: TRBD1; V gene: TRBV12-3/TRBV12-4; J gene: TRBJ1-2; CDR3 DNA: TGTGCCGGGTGGGACAGGGACGGTGGCTACACCTTC; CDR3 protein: CAGWDRDGGYTF
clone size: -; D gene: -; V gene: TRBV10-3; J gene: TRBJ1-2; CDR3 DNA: TGTGCCATCAGCGAACTGAGAACCATTGATCGACAGGCTAACTATGGCTACACCTTC; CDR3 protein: CAISELRTIDRQANYGYTF
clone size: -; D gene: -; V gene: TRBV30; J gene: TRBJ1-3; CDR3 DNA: TGTGCCTGGAGTGTGAGGGGAAACACCATATATTTT; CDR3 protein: CAWSVRGNTIYF
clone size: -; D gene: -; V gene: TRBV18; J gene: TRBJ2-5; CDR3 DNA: TGTGCCAGCTCACCGTCGGCGGGGCGACAAGAGACCCAGTACTTC; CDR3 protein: CASSPSAGRQETQYF
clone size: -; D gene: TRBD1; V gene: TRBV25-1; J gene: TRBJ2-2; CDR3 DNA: TGTGCCAGCAGTGGTCAATATGGGACAGGGAACACCGGGGAGCTGTTTTTT; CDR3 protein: CASSGQYGTGNTGELFF
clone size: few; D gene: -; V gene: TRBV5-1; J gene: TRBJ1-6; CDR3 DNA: TGCGCCAGCAGCTTGGCCGGGGGTAATTCACCCCTCCACTTT; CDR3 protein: CASSLAGGNSPLHF
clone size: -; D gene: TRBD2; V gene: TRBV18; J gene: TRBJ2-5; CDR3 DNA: TGTGCCAGCTCACCACCTAGCGGGTTCCAAGAGACCCAGTACTTC; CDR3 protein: CASSPPSGFQETQYF
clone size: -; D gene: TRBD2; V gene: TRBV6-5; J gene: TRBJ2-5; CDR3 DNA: TGTGCCAGCAGCTGGACTAGCGGCGAGACCCAGTACTTC; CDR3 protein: CASSWTSGETQYF
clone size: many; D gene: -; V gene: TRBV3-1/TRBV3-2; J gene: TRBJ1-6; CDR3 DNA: TGTGCCAGCAGCCCGACCCGGACAGCCATTGTAGCCTATAATTCACCCCTCCACTTT; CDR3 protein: CASSPTRTAIVAYNSPLHF
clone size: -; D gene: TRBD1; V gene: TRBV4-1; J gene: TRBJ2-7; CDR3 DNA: TGCGCCAGCAGCCAAGAGGGACAGGGTACCTACGAGCAGTACTTC; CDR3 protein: CASSQEGQGTYEQYF
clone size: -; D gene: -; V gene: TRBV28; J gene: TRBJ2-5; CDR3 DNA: TGTGCCAGCAGTTTAGGAGGGTTAGAGACCCAGTACTTC; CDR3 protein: CASSLGGLETQYF
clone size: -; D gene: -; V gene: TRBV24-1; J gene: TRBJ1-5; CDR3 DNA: TGTGCCACCAGTGCCGGGGGGAACAATCAGCCCCAGCATTTT; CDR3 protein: CATSAGGNNQPQHF
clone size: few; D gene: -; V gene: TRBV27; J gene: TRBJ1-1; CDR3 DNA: TGTGCCAGCCAGGGGCAGGATTTTAGAGCTTTCTTT; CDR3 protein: CASQGQDFRAFF
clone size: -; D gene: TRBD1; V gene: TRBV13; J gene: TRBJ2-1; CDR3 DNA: TGTGCCAGCAGCTTCTGGACAGGGGGTTGGAATGAGCAGTTCTTC; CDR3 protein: CASSFWTGGWNEQFF
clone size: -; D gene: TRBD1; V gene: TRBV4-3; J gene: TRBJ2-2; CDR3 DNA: TGCGCCAGCAGCCGCCGGACAGGGTTTAACACCGGGGAGCTGTTTTTT; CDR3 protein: CASSRRTGFNTGELFF
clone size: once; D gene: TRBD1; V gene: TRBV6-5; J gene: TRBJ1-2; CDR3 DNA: TGTGCCAGCACTCAGGGGGCGAATAACTATGGCTACACCTTC; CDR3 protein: CASTQGANNYGYTF
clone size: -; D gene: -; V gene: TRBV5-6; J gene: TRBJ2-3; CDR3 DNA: TGTGCCAGCAGCCTTGTCGGGGGTCCAGGGGGTACGCAGTATTTT; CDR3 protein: CASSLVGGPGGTQYF
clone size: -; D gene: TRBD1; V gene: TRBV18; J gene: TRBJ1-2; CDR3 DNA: TGTGCCAGCTCACTGTCTACAGGGGGCGTATGGGGCTGGTATGGCTACACCTTC; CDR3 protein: CASSLSTGGVWGWYGYTF
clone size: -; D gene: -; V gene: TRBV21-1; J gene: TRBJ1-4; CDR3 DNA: TGTGCCAGCAGCAAACCGGACAGGGACCCCCACTATAATGAAAAACTGTTTTTT; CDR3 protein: CASSKPDRDPHYNEKLFF
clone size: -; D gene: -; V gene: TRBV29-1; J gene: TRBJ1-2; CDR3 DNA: TGCAGCGCCGGGACAAACTATGGCTACACCTTC; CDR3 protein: CSAGTNYGYTF
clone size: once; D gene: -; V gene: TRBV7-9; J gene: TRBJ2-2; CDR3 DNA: TGTGCCAGCAGCCCACTACCCGGGGAGCTGTTTTTT; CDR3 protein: CASSPLPGELFF
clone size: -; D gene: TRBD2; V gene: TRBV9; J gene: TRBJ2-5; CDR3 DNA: TGTGCCAGCAGCGTAGGAGCGGGGGGCCTCGAGACCCAGTACTTC; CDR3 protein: CASSVGAGGLETQYF
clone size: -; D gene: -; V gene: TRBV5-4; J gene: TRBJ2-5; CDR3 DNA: TGTGCCAGCAGCTTTTACGGGGAAGAGACCCAGTACTTC; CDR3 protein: CASSFYGEETQYF
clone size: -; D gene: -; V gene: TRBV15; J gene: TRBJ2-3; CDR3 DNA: TGTGCCACCAGCAGAGATCACGGCGCGACAGGCTACACAGATACGCAGTATTTT; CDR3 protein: CATSRDHGATGYTDTQYF
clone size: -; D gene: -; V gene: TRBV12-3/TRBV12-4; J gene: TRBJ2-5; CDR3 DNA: TGTGCCAGCAGTCCGCACTACCAAGAGACCCAGTACTTC; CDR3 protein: CASSPHYQETQYF
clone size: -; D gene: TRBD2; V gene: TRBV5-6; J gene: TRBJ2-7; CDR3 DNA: TGTGCCAGCAGCTTGCTGCCTAGCGGGGGTATATACGAGCAGTACTTC; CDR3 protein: CASSLLPSGGIYEQYF
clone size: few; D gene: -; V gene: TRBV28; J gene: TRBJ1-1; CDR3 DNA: TGTGCCAGCAGTTTAGGTCACAGGCCCGAAGCTTTCTTT; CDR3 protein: CASSLGHRPEAFF